The source of this T cell receptor beta chain is a study of blood T cell repertoires in COVID-19. Study information: Spain, Italy and the United States supplied samples that represented acute and convalescent COVID-19.

Authors' methods: How many nucleated cells were present was estimated from reference gene primer amplification. Measured with immunoSEQ multiplex PCR; TCRdb has only the in-frame clones, and not every one. V and J calls and clone size are those listed in that table; D and trimming were worked out from the DNA. The sample records 200,000 to 250,000 clones, over 80% being singletons. The study drew participants aged about 18 to 89 years from some 23 US areas. Which cohort a participant joined came from the clinical history participants gave. The sequenced sample consisted of PBMCs or T cells enriched from blood (not recorded which). This sequence was found in a young man who had recovered from COVID-19.

The CDR3 region is CASSLVPGQGTNTGELFF. DNA for the CDR3: TGTGCCAGCAGCTTAGTTCCCGGACAGGGGACGAACACCGGGGAGCTGTTTTTT. The chain is built from TRBV13 and TRBJ2-2; 9 bases align to TRBD1. After removal of 1 base from V and 0 bases from J, the junction contained 6 bases not matched to a gene. The germline V gene encodes CDR1 PRHDT and CDR2 FYEKMQ (reference sequence). CDR3 length: 18 residues.